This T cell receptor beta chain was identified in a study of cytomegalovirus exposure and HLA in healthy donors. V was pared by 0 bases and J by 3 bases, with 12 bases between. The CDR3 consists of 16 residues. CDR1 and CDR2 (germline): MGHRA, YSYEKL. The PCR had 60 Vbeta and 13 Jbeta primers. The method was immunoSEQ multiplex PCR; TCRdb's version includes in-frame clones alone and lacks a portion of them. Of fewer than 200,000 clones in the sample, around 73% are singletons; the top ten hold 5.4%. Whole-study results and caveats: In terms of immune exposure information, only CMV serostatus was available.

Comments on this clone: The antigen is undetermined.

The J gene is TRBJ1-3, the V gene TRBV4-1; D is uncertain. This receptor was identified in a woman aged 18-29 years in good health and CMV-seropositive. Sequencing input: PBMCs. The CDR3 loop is CASSQDLPGFGNTIYF. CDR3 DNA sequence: TGCGCCAGCAGCCAAGATTTACCGGGATTTGGAAACACCATATATTTT.